The 9 T cell receptor beta chains presented below share a single source sample, sequenced in a study of shared clonotypes between healthy human individuals. Assay: immunoSEQ multiplex PCR; the TCRdb copy retains only in-frame clones and omits some. The sample includes 1.4 million or so clones, 98% to 99% seen only once; the top ten take roughly 0.36%. The sequencing input was naive CD4+ T cells sorted from blood. Documented subset: CD45RA+ positively selected. These receptors were collected from a man aged 25-40 years in good health.

The J gene is TRBJ2-4, the V gene TRBV28; TRBD2 aligns across 8 bases. This CDR3 comprises 18 residues. Germline V gene sequence: CDR1 MDHEN, CDR2 SYDVKM. The ends lost 7 bases at V and 0 bases at J; junction bases unmatched: 14. CDR3 loop: CASTSAGGREAAKNIQYF. In DNA form, the CDR3 reads TGTGCCAGCACCAGCGCGGGAGGCCGTGAGGCAGCCAAAAACATTCAGTACTTC.

The chain employs TRBV7-2 and TRBJ2-5, with 7 bases identical to TRBD2. Trimming at V came to 5 bases and at J to 1 base, leaving 13 bases not matched to a gene. The CDR3 is made up of 17 amino acids. CDR1 SGHTA and CDR2 FQGNSA come from the germline V gene. The CDR3 is CASSPARLASPQETQYF. CDR3 DNA: TGTGCCAGCAGCCCTGCCCGACTAGCCTCACCCCAAGAGACCCAGTACTTC.

The J gene is TRBJ2-2, the V gene TRBV11-2; D ambiguous. Trimming took off 0 bases at V and 9 bases at J, with 2 bases between the two ends. CDR3 length equals 11 residues. CDR1 is SGHAT, CDR2 FQNNGV, per germline. Here the CDR3 reads CASSLERELFF. The CDR3 DNA reads TGTGCCAGCAGCTTAGAGAGGGAGCTGTTTTTT.

The chain is built from TRBV2 and TRBJ2-7; 9 bases line up with TRBD1. The CDR3 extends over 15 amino acids. Germline CDR1 reads SNHLY; CDR2 reads FYNNEI. V was clipped by 8 bases and J by 4 bases; unmatched bases: 12. CDR3 nucleotides: TGTGCCAGCGGGGGACAGGGAATATTCTTGTACGAGCAGTACTTC. It encodes CASGGQGIFLYEQYF.

This chain uses TRBV5-1 with TRBJ2-3, with D possibly matching TRBD2 (5 bases). CDR3 length: 16 residues. CDR1 is SGHRS and CDR2 is YFSETQ in the germline V gene. Trimming pared 0 bases from V and 6 bases from J, leaving 17 bases between. In nucleotides, the CDR3 is TGCGCCAGCAGCTTGGCTGGGGAGCGTTTCTGGGATACGCAGTATTTT. This codes for CASSLAGERFWDTQYF.

This clone was counted once. This same CDR3 is encoded by further DNA sequences in the sample. The chain joins TRBV5-1 to TRBJ1-4, with 9 nucleotides matching TRBD1. Germline assignment: CDR1 SGHRS and CDR2 YFSETQ. V was pared by 4 bases and J by 2 bases, with 3 bases of the junction left unmatched. This CDR3 has 15 amino acids. The DNA for the CDR3 is TGCGCCAGCAGCAGGGACAGGGCCACTAATGAAAAACTGTTTTTT. Encoded protein: CASSRDRATNEKLFF.

The rearrangement links TRBV5-5 to TRBJ2-3; weak D call: TRBD2 (5 bases). V was trimmed by 1 base and J by 14 bases, leaving 17 bases between them. Germline V gene data show CDR1 as SGHKS and CDR2 as YYEKEE (reference sequence). The CDR3 runs to 13 residues. The CDR3 DNA follows: TGTGCCAGCAGCTTGAACCAGGAGGTTCGTGGGTATTTT. Its protein is CASSLNQEVRGYF.

The rearrangement links TRBV7-9 to TRBJ2-7; 7 positions agree with TRBD2. The V gene end was trimmed by 1 base and the J gene end by 3 bases; junction bases not matched to a gene: 6. Germline lookup yields CDR1 SEHNR and CDR2 FQNEAQ (reference sequence). The length of the CDR3 is 15 residues. CDR3 sequence: CASSLVGGEDYEQYF. The CDR3 bases are TGTGCCAGCAGCTTAGTGGGAGGGGAGGACTACGAGCAGTACTTC.

This rearrangement joins TRBV18 to TRBJ2-2; weak D call: TRBD1 (6 bases). CDR3 size: 14 residues. Germline loops: CDR1 KGHSH, CDR2 LQKENI. V lost 4 bases, J lost 6 bases, and 12 bases lay in between. The chain's CDR3 is CASSRKQGPGELFF. The DNA for the CDR3 is TGTGCCAGCTCACGAAAACAGGGTCCCGGGGAGCTGTTTTTT.